The 5 T cell receptor beta chains presented below share a single source sample, sequenced in a study of tumor-infiltrating lymphocytes in localized non-small cell lung cancer. The table came from immunoSEQ multiplex PCR; TCRdb's copy has only in-frame clones and leaves some out. The sample records 15,000 to 20,000 clones, 73% being singletons. What was sequenced was lung tumor tissue. All receptors come from a human donor with non-small cell lung cancer.

This rearrangement joins TRBV5-4 to TRBJ2-1, with 10 nucleotides matching TRBD2. This CDR3 is built from 14 residues. V dropped 2 bases and J dropped 10; count of bases not matched to a gene: 6. The germline V gene has CDR1 SGHNT and CDR2 YYREEE (reference sequence). The CDR3 here is CASSLAGGEREQFF. The CDR3 coding sequence is TGTGCCAGCAGCTTAGCGGGGGGGGAGCGAGAGCAGTTCTTC.

This chain uses TRBV11-1 with TRBJ1-1; D might be TRBD1 (5 bases). Trimming left V 2 bases short and J 5 bases short, with 15 bases between. This CDR3 is built from 15 residues. Germline V gene data show CDR1 as SGHAT and CDR2 as FQDESV (reference sequence). CDR3 DNA sequence: TGTGCCAGCAGCTTACGCCAGGGAGGGAAGACTGAAGCTTTCTTT. Its protein product is CASSLRQGGKTEAFF. Based on the CDR3 plus reference TRBV11-1 and TRBJ1-1, the full variable domain is EAEVAQSPRYKITEKSQAVAFWCDPISGHATLYWYRQILGQGPELLVQFQDESVVDDSQLPKDRFSAERLKGVDSTLKIQPAELGDSAMYLCASSLRQGGKTEAFFGQGTRLTVV.

The sample holds one count of this clone. This chain uses TRBV5-6 with TRBJ1-1; D not resolved. Germline lookup yields CDR1 SGHDT and CDR2 YYEEEE. The length of the CDR3 is 12 residues. V was clipped by 0 bases and J by 5 bases, with 5 bases between them. In nucleotides, the CDR3 is TGTGCCAGCAGCTTGGAGAGGACTGAAGCTTTCTTT. Protein sequence: CASSLERTEAFF.

The chain has TRBV7-2 and TRBJ2-1; 8 bases map to TRBD2. CDR3 length equals 19 residues. V dropped 4 bases and J dropped 4; count of bases not matched to a gene: 18. Germline CDR1 SGHTA, CDR2 FQGNSA. The DNA of the CDR3 is TGTGCCAGCAGCTCCCCCTCTGGGGGGAGCGGGGGAATTTACAATGAGCAGTTCTTC. Its translation: CASSSPSGGSGGIYNEQFF. The full variable domain, its missing parts supplied by reference TRBV7-2 and TRBJ2-1, is GAGVSQSPSNKVTEKGKDVELRCDPISGHTALYWYRQSLGQGLEFLIYFQGNSAPDKSGLPSDRFSAERTGGSVSTLTIQRTQQEDSAVYLCASSSPSGGSGGIYNEQFFGPGTRLTVL.

The V and J genes are TRBV25-1 and TRBJ2-5; 10 bases agree with TRBD1. This CDR3 comprises 15 residues. Germline V lookup: CDR1 MGHDK, CDR2 SYGVNS. Germline trimming cut 3 bases from V and 5 bases from J; bases unmatched to any gene: 6. The CDR3 coding sequence is TGTGCCAGCAGTGACTCGGGACAGGGGCGGGAGACCCAGTACTTC. Its translation is CASSDSGQGRETQYF.